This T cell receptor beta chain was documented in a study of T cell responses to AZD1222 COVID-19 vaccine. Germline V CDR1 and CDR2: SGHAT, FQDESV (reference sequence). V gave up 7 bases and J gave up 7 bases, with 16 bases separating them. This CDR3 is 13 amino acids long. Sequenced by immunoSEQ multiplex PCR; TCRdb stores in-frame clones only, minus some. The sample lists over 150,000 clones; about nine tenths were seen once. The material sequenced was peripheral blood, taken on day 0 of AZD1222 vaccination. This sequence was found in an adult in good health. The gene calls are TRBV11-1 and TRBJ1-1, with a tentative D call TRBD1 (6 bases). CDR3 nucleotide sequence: TGTGCCAGCATCTCAATCCAGGGGAGTGAAGCTTTCTTT. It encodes CASISIQGSEAFF.